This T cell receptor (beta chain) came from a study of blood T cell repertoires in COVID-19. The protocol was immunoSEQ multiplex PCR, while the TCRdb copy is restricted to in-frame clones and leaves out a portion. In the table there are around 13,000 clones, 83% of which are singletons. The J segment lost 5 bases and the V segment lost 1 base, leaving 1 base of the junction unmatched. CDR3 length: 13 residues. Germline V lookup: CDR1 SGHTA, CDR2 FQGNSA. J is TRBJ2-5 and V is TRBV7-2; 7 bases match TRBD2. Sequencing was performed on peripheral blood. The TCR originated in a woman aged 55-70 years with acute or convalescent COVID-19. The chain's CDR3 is CASSLVGGETQYF. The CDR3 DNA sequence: TGTGCCAGCAGCTTAGTGGGGGGGGAGACCCAGTACTTC.